This TCR beta chain was recovered during a study of CD8+ T cells in alopecia areata. Background on the study: Patients received oral tofacitinib, 5 to 10 mg twice daily, for moderate-to-severe alopecia areata. Study conclusions and caveats: Clonality exceeded that of normal scalp in lesional scalp, most notably in alopecia totalis/universalis.

Treatment reported: oral pan-JAK inhibitor, 5-10 mg twice daily. The germline V and J ends were trimmed by 5 bases and 3 bases, with 13 bases remaining between them. Germline V gene sequence: CDR1 SQVTM, CDR2 ANQGSEA. CDR3 length equals 13 residues. RNA was extracted and reverse transcribed into cDNA as the sequencing template. Profiled with immunoSEQ multiplex PCR; TCRdb holds only in-frame clones, not every one. The top ten clones hold around 3.2% of a sample with 150,000 to 200,000 clones, around 56% of them seen once. This clone was detected once. Its specificity is not known. The sequence came from a human donor with alopecia areata. Sequences were derived from CD4+ T cells sorted from blood, sampled at week 4, from a patient treated with tofacitinib. The V call is TRBV29-1, the J call TRBJ1-2, with D perhaps TRBD1 (6 bases). As DNA, the CDR3 is TGCAGCGTTTCGCGACAGGCGTACTATGGCTACACCTTC. Amino acids: CSVSRQAYYGYTF.